A selection of T cell receptor beta chains follows, all from one sample in a study of identical twins. TCRdb fed the 5' RACE reads into MiXCR, producing one record per CDR3 protein. The repertoire has about 260,000 distinct CDR3 sequences, about 7% of them found once; the top ten carry approximately 3.6%. Separately, the same data were catalogued under a study of yellow fever vaccine responses in identical twins.

The sequenced material came from memory (CD45RO+) T cells sorted from blood. These receptor sequences come from a woman aged 18-29 years in good health. The CDR3 runs from the conserved cysteine through the conserved F or W. A D gene is named only where the DNA matches it firmly. The size of a clone is reported for some rows only, either as once, few or many, or as a class for expanded clones.

V: TRBV5-5
D: .
J: TRBJ1-1
size: few
DNA: TGTGCCAGCGGTGGACCAACCCGCACTGAAGCTTTCTTT
CDR3: CASGGPTRTEAFF

V: TRBV27
D: .
J: TRBJ2-1
size: .
DNA: TGTGCCAGCACCATAAGGAGGGGCAGATCCTACAATGAGCAGTTCTTC
CDR3: CASTIRRGRSYNEQFF

V: TRBV29-1
D: .
J: TRBJ2-1
size: few
DNA: TGCAGCGTTGAGGAGTCCAGGAACAATGAGCAGTTCTTC
CDR3: CSVEESRNNEQFF

V: TRBV5-1
D: TRBD1
J: TRBJ2-5
size: few
DNA: TGCGCCAGCAGCTTGTTAGCCTATGGGACAGAAGAGACCCAGTACTTC
CDR3: CASSLLAYGTEETQYF

V: TRBV11-2
D: .
J: TRBJ2-4
size: few
DNA: TGTGCCAGCAGCTTAGGTCGGGCAGGACGTATTCAGTACTTC
CDR3: CASSLGRAGRIQYF

V: TRBV7-2
D: TRBD2
J: TRBJ2-2
size: .
DNA: TGTGCCAGCAGCGAAAAACTAGCGGGAGAGTCCGGGGAGCTGTTTTTT
CDR3: CASSEKLAGESGELFF

V: TRBV6-1
D: TRBD2
J: TRBJ2-1
size: few
DNA: TGTGCCAGCAGAGCCCTAGCGGGGGGGCCGGATGAGCAGTTCTTC
CDR3: CASRALAGGPDEQFF

V: TRBV10-3
D: .
J: TRBJ2-5
size: .
DNA: TGTGCCATCAGTGTAGGTATACAAGAGACCCAGTACTTC
CDR3: CAISVGIQETQYF

V: TRBV12-3/TRBV12-4
D: .
J: TRBJ2-2
size: few
DNA: TGTGCCAGCAGTTTTAAGGGAACCGGGGAGCTGTTTTTT
CDR3: CASSFKGTGELFF

V: TRBV2
D: TRBD1
J: TRBJ2-7
size: .
DNA: TGTGCCAGCAGGGGGACAGCGACCTACGAGCAGTACTTC
CDR3: CASRGTATYEQYF